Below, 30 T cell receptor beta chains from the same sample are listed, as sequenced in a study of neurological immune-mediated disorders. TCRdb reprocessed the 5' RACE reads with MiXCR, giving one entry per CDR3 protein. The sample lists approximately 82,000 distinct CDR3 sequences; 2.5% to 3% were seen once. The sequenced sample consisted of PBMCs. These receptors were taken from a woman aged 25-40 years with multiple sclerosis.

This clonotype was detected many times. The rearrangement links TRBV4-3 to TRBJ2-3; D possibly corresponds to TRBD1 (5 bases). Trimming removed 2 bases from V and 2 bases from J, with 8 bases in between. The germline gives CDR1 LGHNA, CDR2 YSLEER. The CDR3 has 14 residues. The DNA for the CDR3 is TGCGCCAGCAGCCAACTAGGGGACACAGATACGCAGTATTTT. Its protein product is CASSQLGDTDTQYF.

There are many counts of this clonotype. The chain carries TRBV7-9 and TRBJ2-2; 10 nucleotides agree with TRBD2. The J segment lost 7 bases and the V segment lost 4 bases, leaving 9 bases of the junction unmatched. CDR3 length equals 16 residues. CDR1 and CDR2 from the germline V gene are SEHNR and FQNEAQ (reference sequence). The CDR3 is CASSSSGRAFGGELFF. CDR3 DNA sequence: TGTGCCAGCAGCTCAAGCGGGAGGGCCTTTGGCGGGGAGCTGTTTTTT.

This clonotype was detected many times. The CDR3 spells CASSLGQGQGNTIYF. Here the CDR3 DNA reads TGTGCCAGCAGCTTAGGGCAGGGGCAGGGAAACACCATATATTTT. The chain recombines TRBV7-2 with TRBJ1-3; TRBD1 is a possible D gene (6 bases). V was clipped by 1 base and J by 4 bases, with 11 bases between them. Germline assignment: CDR1 SGHTA and CDR2 FQGNSA. The CDR3 is 15 amino acids.

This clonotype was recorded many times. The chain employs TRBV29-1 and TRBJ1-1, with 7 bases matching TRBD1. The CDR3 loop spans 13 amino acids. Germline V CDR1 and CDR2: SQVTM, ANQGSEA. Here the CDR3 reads CSLNRGSGTEAFF. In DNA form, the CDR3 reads TGCAGTTTAAACAGGGGCAGTGGGACTGAAGCTTTCTTT.

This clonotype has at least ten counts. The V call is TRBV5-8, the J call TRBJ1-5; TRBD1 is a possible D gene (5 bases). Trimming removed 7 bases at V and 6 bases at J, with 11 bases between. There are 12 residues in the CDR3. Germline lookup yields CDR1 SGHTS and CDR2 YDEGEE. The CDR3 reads CASGTGPQPQHF. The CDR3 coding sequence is TGTGCCAGCGGAACGGGACCTCAGCCCCAGCATTTT.

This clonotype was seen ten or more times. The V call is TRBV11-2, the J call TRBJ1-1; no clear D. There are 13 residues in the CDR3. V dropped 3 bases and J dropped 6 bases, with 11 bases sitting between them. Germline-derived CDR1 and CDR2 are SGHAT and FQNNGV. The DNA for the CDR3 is TGTGCCAGCAGCTTGGTCGGTACGTCTGAAGCTTTCTTT. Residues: CASSLVGTSEAFF.

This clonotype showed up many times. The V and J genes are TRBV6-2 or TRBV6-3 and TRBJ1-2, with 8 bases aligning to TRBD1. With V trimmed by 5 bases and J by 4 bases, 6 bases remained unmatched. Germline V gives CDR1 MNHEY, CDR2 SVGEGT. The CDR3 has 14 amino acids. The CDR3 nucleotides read TGTGCCAGCAGTGCATCCGACAGGGGCTATGGCTACACCTTC. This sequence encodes CASSASDRGYGYTF.

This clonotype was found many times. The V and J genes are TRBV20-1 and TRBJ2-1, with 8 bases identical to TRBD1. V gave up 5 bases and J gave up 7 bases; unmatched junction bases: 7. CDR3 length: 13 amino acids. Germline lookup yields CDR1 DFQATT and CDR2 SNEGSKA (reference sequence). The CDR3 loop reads CSAHKTGANEQFF. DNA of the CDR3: TGCAGTGCTCACAAGACAGGGGCAAATGAGCAGTTCTTC.

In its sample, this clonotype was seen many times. This CDR3 is CASSSGTGSETQYF. The CDR3 DNA sequence: TGTGCCAGCAGCTCCGGGACAGGGTCAGAGACCCAGTACTTC. The chain joins TRBV7-9 to TRBJ2-5, with 9 positions matching TRBD1. The length of the CDR3 is 14 residues. Germline assignment: CDR1 SEHNR and CDR2 FQNEAQ (reference sequence). V gave up 4 bases and J gave up 4 bases; unmatched junction bases: 4.

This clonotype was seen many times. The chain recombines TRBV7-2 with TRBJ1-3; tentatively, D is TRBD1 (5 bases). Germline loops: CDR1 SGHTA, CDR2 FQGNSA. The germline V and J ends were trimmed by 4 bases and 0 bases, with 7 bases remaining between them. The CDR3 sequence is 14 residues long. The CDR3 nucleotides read TGTGCCAGCAGCTGGGGGGTCTCTGGAAACACCATATATTTT. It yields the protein CASSWGVSGNTIYF.

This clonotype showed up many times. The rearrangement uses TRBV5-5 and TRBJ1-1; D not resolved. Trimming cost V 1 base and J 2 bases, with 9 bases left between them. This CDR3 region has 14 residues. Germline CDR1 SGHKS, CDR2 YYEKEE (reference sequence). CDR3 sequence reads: CASSLNQHNTEAFF. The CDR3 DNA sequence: TGTGCCAGCAGCTTGAATCAGCACAACACTGAAGCTTTCTTT.

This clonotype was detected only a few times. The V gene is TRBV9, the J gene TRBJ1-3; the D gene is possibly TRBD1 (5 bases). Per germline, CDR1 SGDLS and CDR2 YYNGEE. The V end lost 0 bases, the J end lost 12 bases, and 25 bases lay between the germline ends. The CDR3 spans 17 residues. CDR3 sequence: CASSVVGGRSSGKNIYF. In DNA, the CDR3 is TGTGCCAGCAGCGTAGTGGGGGGACGAAGCTCTGGAAAAAACATATATTTT.

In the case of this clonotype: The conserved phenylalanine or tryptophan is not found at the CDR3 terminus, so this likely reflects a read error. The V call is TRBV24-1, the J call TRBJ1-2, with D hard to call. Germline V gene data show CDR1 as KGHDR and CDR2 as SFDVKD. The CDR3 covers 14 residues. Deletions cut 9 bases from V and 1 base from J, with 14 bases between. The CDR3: CATQAAFGNYGYTN. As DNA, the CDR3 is TGTGCCACCCAGGCGGCATTCGGTAACTATGGCTACACCAAC.

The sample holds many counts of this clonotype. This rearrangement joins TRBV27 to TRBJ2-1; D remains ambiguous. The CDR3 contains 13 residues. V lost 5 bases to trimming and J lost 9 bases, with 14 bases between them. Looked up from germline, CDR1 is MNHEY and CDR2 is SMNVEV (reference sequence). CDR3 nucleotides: TGTGCCAGCAGTCCCAATCGGCTTGGTGAGCAGTTCTTC. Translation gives CASSPNRLGEQFF.

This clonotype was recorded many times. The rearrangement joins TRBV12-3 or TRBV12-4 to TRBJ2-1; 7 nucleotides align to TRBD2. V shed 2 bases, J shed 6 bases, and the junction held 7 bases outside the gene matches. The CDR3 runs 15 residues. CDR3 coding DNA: TGTGCCAGCAGTTTAAGGTTAGCGGGCCTCAATGAGCAGTTCTTC. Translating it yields CASSLRLAGLNEQFF.

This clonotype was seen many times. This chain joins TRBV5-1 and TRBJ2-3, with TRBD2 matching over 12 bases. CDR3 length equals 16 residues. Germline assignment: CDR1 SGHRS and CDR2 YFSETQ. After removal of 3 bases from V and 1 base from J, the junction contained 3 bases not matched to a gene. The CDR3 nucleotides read TGCGCCAGCAGCTCGACTAGCGGGAGTGGCACAGATACGCAGTATTTT. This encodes CASSSTSGSGTDTQYF.

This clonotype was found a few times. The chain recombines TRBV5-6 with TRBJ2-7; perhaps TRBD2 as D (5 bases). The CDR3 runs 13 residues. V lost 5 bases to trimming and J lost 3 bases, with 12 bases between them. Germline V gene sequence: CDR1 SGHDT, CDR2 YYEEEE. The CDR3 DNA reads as TGTGCCAGCAGTCTCGGACTCGGCTACGAGCAGTACTTC. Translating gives CASSLGLGYEQYF.

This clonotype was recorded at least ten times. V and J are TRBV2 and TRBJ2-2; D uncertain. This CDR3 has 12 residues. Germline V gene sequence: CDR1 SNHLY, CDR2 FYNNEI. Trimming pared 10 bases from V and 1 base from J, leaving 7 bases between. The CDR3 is CATTRNTGELFF. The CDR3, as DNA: TGTGCCACTACGAGGAACACCGGGGAGCTGTTTTTT.

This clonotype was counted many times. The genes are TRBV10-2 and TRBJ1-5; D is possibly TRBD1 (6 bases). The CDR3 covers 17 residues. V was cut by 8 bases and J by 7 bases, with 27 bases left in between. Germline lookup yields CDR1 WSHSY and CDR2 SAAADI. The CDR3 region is CASSGRGTGPGGQPQHF. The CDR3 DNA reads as TGCGCCAGCTCCGGACGGGGAACAGGGCCGGGGGGCCAGCCCCAGCATTTT.

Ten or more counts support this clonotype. The CDR3 DNA follows: TGCAGTGCCGGACAGAGAAGCTACGAGCAGTACTTC. Amino acid sequence: CSAGQRSYEQYF. V is TRBV20-1 and J is TRBJ2-7; perhaps TRBD1 as D (6 bases). Trimming removed 6 bases at V and 3 bases at J, with 12 bases between. This CDR3 region has 12 residues. Germline CDR1 DFQATT, CDR2 SNEGSKA (reference sequence).

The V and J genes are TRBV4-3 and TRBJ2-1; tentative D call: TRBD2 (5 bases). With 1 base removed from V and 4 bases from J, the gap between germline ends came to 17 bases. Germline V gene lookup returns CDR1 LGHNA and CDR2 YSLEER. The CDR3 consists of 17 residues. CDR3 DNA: TGCGCCAGCAGCCAAGGGGAGAACGGAAAGGGTTACAATGAGCAGTTCTTC. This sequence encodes CASSQGENGKGYNEQFF.

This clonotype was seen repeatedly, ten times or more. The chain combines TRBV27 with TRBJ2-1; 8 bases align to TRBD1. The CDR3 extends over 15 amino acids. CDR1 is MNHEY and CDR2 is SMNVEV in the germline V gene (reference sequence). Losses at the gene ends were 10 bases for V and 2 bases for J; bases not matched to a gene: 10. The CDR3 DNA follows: TGTGCCACCCGGACAGGGATCGGGGCCTACAATGAGCAGTTCTTC. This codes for CATRTGIGAYNEQFF.

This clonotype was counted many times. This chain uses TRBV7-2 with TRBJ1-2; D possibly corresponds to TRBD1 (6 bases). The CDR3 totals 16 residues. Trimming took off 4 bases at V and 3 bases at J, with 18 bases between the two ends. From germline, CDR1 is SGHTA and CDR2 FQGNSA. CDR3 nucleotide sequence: TGTGCCAGCAGCTCCCGACGGACAGCCATGGACTATGGCTACACCTTC. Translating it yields CASSSRRTAMDYGYTF.

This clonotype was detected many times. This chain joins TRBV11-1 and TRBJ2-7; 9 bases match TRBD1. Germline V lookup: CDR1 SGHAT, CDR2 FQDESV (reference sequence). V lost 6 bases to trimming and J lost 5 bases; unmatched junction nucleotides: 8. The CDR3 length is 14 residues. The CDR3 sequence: CASRRQGGLDEQYF. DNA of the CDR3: TGTGCCAGCAGACGACAGGGGGGATTAGACGAGCAGTACTTC.

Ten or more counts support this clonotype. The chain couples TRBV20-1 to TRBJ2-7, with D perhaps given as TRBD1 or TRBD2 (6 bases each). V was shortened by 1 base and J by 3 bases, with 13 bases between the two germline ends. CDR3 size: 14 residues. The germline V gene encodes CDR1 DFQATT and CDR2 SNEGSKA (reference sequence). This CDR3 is CSARAGAQIYEQYF. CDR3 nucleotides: TGCAGTGCTAGAGCGGGGGCGCAAATCTACGAGCAGTACTTC.

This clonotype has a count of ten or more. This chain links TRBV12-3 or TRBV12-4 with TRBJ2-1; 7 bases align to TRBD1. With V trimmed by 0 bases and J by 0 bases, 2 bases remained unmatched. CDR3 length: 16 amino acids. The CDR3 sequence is CASSLAPGGSYNEQFF. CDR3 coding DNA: TGTGCCAGCAGTTTAGCGCCAGGGGGCTCCTACAATGAGCAGTTCTTC.

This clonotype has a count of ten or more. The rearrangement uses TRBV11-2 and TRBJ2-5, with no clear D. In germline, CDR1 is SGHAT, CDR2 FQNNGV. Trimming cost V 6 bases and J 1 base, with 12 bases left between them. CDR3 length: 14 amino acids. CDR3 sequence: CASRSTNFQETQYF. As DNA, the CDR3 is TGTGCCAGCAGGTCGACGAACTTCCAAGAGACCCAGTACTTC.

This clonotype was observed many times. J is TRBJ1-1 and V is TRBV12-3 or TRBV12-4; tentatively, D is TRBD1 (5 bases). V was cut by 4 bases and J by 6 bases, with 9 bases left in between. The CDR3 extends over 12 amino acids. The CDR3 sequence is CASSWQGSEAFF. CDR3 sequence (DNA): TGTGCCAGCAGTTGGCAGGGTTCTGAAGCTTTCTTT.

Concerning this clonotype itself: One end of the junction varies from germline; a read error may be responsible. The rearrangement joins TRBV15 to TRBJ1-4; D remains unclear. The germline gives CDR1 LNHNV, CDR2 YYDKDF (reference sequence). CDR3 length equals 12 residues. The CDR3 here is CDTSKPNEKLFF. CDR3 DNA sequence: TGTGACACCAGCAAACCGAATGAAAAACTGTTTTTT.

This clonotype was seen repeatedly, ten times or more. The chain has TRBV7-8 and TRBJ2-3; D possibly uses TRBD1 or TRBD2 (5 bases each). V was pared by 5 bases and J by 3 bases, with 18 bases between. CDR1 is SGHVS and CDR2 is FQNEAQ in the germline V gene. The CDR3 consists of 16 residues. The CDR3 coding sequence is TGTGCCAGCAGCACCGTAATGGGGGTCCAAACAGATACGCAGTATTTT. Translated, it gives CASSTVMGVQTDTQYF. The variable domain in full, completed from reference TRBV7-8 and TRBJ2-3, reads GAGVSQSPRYKVAKRGQDVALRCDPISGHVSLFWYQQALGQGPEFLTYFQNEAQLDKSGLPSDRFFAERPEGSVSTLKIQRTQQEDSAVYLCASSTVMGVQTDTQYFGPGTRLTVL.